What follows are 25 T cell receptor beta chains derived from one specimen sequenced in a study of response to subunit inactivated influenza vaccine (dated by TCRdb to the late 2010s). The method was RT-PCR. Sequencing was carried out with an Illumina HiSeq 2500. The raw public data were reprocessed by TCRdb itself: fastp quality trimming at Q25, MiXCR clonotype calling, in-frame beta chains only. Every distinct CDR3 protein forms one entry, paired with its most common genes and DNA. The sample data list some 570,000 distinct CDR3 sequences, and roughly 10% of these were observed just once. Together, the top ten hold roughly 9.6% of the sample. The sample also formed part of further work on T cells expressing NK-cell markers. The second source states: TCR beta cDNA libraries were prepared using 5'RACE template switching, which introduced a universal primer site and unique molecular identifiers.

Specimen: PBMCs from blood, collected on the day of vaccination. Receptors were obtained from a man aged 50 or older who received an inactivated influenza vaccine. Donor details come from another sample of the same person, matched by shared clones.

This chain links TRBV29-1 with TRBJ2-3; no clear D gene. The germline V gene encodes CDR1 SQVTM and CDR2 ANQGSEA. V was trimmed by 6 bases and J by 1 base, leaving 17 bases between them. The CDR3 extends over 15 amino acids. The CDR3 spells CSVSPPGRGTDTQYF. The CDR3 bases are TGCAGCGTCTCCCCCCCGGGCCGGGGCACAGATACGCAGTATTTT.

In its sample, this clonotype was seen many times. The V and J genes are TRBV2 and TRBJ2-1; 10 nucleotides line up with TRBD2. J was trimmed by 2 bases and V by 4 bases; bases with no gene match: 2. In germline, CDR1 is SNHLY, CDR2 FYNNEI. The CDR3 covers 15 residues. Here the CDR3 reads CASSVAGGPYNEQFF. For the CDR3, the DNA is TGTGCCAGCAGTGTAGCGGGAGGTCCCTACAATGAGCAGTTCTTC.

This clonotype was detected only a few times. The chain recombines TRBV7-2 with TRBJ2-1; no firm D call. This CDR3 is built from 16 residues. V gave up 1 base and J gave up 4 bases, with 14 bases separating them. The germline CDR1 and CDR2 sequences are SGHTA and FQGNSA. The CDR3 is CASSLGFDPSYNEQFF. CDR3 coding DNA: TGTGCCAGCAGCTTAGGGTTCGACCCCTCGTACAATGAGCAGTTCTTC.

CDR3 in amino acids: CASSSTGTADGEKLFF. In nucleotides, the CDR3 is TGTGCCAGCAGCTCCACCGGGACAGCCGATGGTGAAAAACTGTTTTTT. The chain uses TRBV5-6 and TRBJ1-4, with 7 nucleotides matching TRBD1. The trim removed 3 bases at V and 7 bases at J, leaving 12 bases unmatched. This CDR3 has 16 residues. CDR1 and CDR2 from the germline V gene are SGHDT and YYEEEE.

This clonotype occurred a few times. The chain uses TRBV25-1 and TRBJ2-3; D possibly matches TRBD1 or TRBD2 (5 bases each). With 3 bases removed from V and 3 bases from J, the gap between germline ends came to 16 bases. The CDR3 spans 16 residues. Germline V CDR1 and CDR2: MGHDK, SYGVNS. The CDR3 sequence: CASSDPGTARTDTQYF. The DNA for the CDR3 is TGTGCCAGCAGTGATCCTGGGACGGCCCGGACAGATACGCAGTATTTT.

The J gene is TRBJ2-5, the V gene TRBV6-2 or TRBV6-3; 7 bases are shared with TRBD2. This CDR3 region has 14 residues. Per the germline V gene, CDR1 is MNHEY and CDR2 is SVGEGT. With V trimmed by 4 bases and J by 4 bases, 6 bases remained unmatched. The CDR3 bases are TGTGCCAGCAGTTCGGACCGGGGGGTAGAGACCCAGTACTTC. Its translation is CASSSDRGVETQYF.

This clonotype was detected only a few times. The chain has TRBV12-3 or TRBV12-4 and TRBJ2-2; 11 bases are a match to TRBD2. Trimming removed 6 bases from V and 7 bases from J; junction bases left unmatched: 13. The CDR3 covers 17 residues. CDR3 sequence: CASSPLTRLAGSGELFF. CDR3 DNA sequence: TGTGCCAGCAGCCCCCTTACGAGACTAGCGGGAAGCGGGGAGCTGTTTTTT.

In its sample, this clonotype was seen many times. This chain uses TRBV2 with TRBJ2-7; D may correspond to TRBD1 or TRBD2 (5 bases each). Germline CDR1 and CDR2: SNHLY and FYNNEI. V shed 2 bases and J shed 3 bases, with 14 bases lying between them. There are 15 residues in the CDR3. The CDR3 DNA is TGTGCCAGCAGTGAATCTCGGGACGGTGGCTACGAGCAGTACTTC. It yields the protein CASSESRDGGYEQYF.

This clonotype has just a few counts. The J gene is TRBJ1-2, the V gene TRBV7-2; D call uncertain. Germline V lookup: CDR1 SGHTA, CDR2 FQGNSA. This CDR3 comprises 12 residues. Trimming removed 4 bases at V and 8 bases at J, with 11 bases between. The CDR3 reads CASSSNGRGYTF. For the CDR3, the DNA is TGTGCCAGCAGCTCCAATGGGCGGGGCTACACCTTC.

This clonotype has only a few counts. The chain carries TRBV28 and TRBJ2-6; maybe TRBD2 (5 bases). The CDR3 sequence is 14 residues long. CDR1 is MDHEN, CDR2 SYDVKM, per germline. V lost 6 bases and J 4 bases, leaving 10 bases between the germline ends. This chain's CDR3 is CASRGDSGANVLTF. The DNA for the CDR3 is TGTGCCAGCAGGGGAGATTCCGGGGCCAACGTCCTGACTTTC.

The CDR3 reads CATSDPLDRGRLGADTQYF. Here the CDR3 DNA reads TGTGCCACCAGTGATCCTCTGGACAGGGGGCGCTTGGGTGCCGATACGCAGTATTTT. This rearrangement joins TRBV24-1 to TRBJ2-3; 11 bases are a match to TRBD1. Unmatched junction bases numbered 16, after V lost 3 bases and J lost 6 bases. From germline, CDR1 is KGHDR and CDR2 SFDVKD. The CDR3 is 19 residues long.

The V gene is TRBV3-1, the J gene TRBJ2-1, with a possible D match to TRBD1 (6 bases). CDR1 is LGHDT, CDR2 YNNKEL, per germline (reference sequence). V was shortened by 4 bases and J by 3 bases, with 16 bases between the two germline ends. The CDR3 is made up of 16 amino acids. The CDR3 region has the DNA TGTGCCAGCAGCCCGACTAAGGACAGAGTCTACAATGAGCAGTTCTTC. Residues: CASSPTKDRVYNEQFF.

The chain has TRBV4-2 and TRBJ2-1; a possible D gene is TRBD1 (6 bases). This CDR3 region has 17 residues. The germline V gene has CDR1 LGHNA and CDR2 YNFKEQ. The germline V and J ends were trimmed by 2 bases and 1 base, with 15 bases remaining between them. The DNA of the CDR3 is TGTGCCAGCAGCCAAAGCCCTCCAGACAGGTCCTACAATGAGCAGTTCTTC. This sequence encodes CASSQSPPDRSYNEQFF.

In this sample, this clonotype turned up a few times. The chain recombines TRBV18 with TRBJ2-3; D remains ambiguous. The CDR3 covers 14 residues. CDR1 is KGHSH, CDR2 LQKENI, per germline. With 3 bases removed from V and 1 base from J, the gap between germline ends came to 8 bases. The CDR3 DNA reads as TGTGCCAGCTCACCGGAGTTCGGCACAGATACGCAGTATTTT. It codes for CASSPEFGTDTQYF.

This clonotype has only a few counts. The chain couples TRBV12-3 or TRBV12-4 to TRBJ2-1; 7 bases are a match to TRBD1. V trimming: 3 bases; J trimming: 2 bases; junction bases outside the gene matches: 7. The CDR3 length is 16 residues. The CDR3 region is CASSFPDRAPYNEQFF. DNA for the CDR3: TGTGCCAGCAGTTTCCCCGACAGGGCCCCCTACAATGAGCAGTTCTTC.

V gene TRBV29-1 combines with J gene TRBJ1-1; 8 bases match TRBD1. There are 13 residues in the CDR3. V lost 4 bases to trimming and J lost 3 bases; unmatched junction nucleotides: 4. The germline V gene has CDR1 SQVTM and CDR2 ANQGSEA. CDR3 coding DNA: TGCAGCGTTGCCAAGACAGGGGACACTGAAGCTTTCTTT. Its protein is CSVAKTGDTEAFF.

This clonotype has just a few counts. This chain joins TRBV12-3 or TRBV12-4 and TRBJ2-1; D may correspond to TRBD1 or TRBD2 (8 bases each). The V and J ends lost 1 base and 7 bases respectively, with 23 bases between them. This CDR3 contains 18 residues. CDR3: CASSLGQGNGRAWNEQFF. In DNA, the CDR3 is TGTGCCAGCAGTTTAGGACAGGGGAACGGGAGGGCTTGGAATGAGCAGTTCTTC.

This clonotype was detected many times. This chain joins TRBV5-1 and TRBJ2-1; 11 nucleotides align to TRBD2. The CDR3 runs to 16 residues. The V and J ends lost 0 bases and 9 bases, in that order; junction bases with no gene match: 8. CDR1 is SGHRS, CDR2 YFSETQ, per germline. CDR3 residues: CASSLETSGVVGEQFF. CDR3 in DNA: TGCGCCAGCAGCTTGGAGACTAGCGGGGTGGTTGGTGAGCAGTTCTTC.

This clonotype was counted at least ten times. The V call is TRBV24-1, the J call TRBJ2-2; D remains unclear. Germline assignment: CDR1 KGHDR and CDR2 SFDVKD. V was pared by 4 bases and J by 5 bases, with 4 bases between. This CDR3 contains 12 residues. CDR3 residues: CATSDPTGELFF. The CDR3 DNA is TGTGCCACCAGTGACCCAACCGGGGAGCTGTTTTTT.

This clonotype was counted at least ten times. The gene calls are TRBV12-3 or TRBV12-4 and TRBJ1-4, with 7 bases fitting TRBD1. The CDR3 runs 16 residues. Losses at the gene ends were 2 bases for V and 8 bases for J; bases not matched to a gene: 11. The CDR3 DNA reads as TGTGCCAGCAGTTTAAGTCCACAGGGGAAGGGAGAAAAACTGTTTTTT. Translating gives CASSLSPQGKGEKLFF.

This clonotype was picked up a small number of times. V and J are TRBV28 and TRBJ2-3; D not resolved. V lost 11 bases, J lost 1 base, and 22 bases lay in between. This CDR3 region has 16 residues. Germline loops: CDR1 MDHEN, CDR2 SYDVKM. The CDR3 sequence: CAAFARSTLGTDTQYF. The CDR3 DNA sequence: TGTGCCGCCTTCGCGCGGTCAACCCTGGGCACAGATACGCAGTATTTT.

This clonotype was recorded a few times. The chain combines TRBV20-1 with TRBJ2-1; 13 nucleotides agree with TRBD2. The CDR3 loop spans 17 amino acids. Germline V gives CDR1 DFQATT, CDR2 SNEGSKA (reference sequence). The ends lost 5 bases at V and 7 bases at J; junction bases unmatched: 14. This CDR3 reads CSAGRLAGGRVLNEQFF. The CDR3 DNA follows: TGCAGTGCTGGCAGACTAGCGGGAGGACGGGTTTTAAATGAGCAGTTCTTC.

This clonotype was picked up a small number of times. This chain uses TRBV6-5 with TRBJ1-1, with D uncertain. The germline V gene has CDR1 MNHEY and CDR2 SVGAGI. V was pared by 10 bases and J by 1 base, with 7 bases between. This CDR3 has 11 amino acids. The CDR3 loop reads CATYQNTEAFF. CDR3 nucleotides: TGTGCCACCTATCAGAACACTGAAGCTTTCTTT.

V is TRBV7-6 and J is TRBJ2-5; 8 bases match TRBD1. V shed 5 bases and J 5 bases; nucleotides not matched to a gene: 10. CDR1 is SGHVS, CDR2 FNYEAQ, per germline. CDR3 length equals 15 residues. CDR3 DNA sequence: TGTGCCAGCAGCACGAGGACAGGGCCGGGGGAGACCCAGTACTTC. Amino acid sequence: CASSTRTGPGETQYF.

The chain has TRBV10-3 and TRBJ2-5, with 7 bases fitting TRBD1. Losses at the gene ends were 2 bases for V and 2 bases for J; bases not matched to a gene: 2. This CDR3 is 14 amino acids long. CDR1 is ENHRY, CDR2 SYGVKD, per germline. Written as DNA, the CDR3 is TGTGCCATCAGTGAGGTGGACAGGCAAGAGACCCAGTACTTC. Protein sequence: CAISEVDRQETQYF.